This TCR beta chain emerged from a study of human T cells and chemical hapten exposure. About the research overall: Weekly diphenylcyclopropenone doses were given to patients' scalps across the approximately 24-week study.

In the authors' workflow: Counts of TCRs in each sample centred on a median of around 96,000 and extended from around 25,000 to 690,000. MiXCR, run by TCRdb on the RACE reads, gives a single entry per CDR3 protein. The V and J calls follow TCRdb's processing rather than the paper's. The data contain approximately 110,000 distinct CDR3 sequences, more than 9.5% of them seen just once; the ten biggest clones take up around 3.5%. Time point denoted: patch test 1, 2 weeks after DPC sensitization. Treatment described: therapeutic diphenylcyclopropenone sensitization with weekly scalp DPC. This clonotype appeared many times. The receptor was isolated from a woman aged 40 to 49 with alopecia areata. Some clones in this sample may be carry-over from other donors' samples. This material consisted of whole blood, taken in connection with sensitization to the hapten diphenylcyclopropenone (DPC).

As DNA, the CDR3 is TGTGCCAGCAGTTTAGAGAGTGGGTATGAGCAGTTCTTC. Protein: CASSLESGYEQFF. The V gene is TRBV12-3 or TRBV12-4, the J gene TRBJ2-1; D gene uncertain. The length of the CDR3 is 13 residues. The V gene lost 1 base and the J gene lost 8 bases, with 9 bases spanning the gap.